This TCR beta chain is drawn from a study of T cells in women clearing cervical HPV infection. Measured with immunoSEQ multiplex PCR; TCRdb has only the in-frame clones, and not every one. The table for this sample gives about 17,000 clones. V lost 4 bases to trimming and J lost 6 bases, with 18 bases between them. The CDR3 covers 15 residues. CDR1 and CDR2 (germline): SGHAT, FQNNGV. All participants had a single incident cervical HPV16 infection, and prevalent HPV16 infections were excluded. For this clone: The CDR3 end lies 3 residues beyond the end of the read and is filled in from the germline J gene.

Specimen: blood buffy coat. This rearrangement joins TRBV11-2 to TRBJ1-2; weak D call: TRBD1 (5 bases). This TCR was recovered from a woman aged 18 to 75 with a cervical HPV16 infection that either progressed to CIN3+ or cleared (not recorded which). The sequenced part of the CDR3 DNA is TGTGCCAGCAGCTCGATAGAACGCAGGGCCGATGGC. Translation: CASSSIERRADG. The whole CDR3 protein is CASSSIERRADGYTF.